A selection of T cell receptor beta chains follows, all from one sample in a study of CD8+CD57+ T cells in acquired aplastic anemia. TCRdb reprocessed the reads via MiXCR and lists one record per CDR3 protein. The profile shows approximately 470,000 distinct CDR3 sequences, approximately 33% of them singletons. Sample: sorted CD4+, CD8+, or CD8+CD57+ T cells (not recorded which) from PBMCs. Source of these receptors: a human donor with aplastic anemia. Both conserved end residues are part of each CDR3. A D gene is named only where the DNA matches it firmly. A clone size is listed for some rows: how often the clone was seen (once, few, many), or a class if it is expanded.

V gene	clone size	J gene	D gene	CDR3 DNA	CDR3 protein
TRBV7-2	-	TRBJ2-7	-	TGTACCAGCAGGGAGGGGATCGAGCAGTACTTC	CTSREGIEQYF
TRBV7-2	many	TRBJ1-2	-	TGTGCCAGCAGCTTACTTAGGGGGAACTATGGCTACACCTTC	CASSLLRGNYGYTF
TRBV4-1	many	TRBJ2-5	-	TGCGCCAGCAGCCGAGGTCGGGCCCAGTACTTC	CASSRGRAQYF
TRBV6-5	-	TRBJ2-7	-	TGTGCCAGCAGTTCAACCCAGGGGGAGCAGTACTTC	CASSSTQGEQYF
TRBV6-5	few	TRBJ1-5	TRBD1	TGTGCCAGCAGTTACTCGTTGACAGGGAATCAGCCCCAGCATTTT	CASSYSLTGNQPQHF
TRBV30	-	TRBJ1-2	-	TGTGCCTGGAATCCCAGGTTCAGTCGCAGGGCTAACTATGGCTACACCTTC	CAWNPRFSRRANYGYTF
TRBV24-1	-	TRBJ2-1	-	TGTGCCACCAGTGGCGGGCCTACGGACGGGAATGAGCAGTTCTTC	CATSGGPTDGNEQFF
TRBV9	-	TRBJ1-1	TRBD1	TGTGCCAGCAGCGCAGGGGGGATGGGGAACACTGAAGCTTTCTTT	CASSAGGMGNTEAFF
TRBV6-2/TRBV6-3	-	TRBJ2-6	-	TGTGCCAGCAGTTACTCGCTGAAGGGTCCCGGGGCCAACGTCCTGACTTTC	CASSYSLKGPGANVLTF
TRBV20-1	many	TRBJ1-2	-	TGCAGTGCTGACAAGATAACGGGTGGCTACACCTTC	CSADKITGGYTF
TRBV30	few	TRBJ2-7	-	TGTGCCTGGAGTACGATAAATATCCGGGATCGTCACGTCTCGGAGCAGTACTTC	CAWSTINIRDRHVSEQYF
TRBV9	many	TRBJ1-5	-	TGTGCCAGCAGCCCCAGTCCCGGGCACCATCAGCCCCAGCATTTT	CASSPSPGHHQPQHF
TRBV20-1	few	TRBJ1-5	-	TGCAGTGCGTTGCACAGGGAGGTTCAGCCCCAGCATTTT	CSALHREVQPQHF
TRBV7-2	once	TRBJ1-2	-	TGTGCCAGCAGCGCCGATGTTGTCTACACCTTC	CASSADVVYTF
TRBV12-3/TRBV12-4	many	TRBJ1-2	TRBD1	TGTGCCAGCAGTCCGCAGGGGGCTGGAGGCTACACCTTC	CASSPQGAGGYTF
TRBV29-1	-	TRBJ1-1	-	TGCAGCGTTGGTGTGGAACAGTACGCTTACACTGAAGCTTTCTTT	CSVGVEQYAYTEAFF
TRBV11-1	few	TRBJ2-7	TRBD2	TGTGCCAGCAATCTGGGGAAGCGGGGTTCGACCTACGAGCAGTACTTC	CASNLGKRGSTYEQYF
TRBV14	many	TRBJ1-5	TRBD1	TGTGCCAGCAGCCCAGGGGGCGGTCAGCCCCAGCATTTT	CASSPGGGQPQHF
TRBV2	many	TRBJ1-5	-	TGTGCCAGCTCTCGGGGGCCACGGCCCCAGCATTTT	CASSRGPRPQHF
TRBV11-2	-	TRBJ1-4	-	TGTGCCAGCAGCTTAGACAGCACAACTAATGAAAAACTGTTTTTT	CASSLDSTTNEKLFF
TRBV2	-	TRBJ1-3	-	TGTGCCAGCAGTTTAGAGGGGTTTATTCCTGGAAACACCATATATTTT	CASSLEGFIPGNTIYF
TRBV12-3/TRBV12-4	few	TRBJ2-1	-	TGTGCCAGCCGATTTTCCTCAGGGTACCACAATGAGCAGTTCTTC	CASRFSSGYHNEQFF
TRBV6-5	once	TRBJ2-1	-	TGTGCCAGCAGTTACTCGCCGACAGCCTACAATGAGCAGTTCTTC	CASSYSPTAYNEQFF
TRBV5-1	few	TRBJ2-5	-	TGCGCCAGCAGCTTGGCCGGAAGCAGGGGGGAAGAGACCCAGTACTTC	CASSLAGSRGEETQYF
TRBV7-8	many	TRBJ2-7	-	TGTGCCAGCAGCCCGATACGGTCGGGACGTCAGCAGTACTTC	CASSPIRSGRQQYF
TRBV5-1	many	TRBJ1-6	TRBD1	TGCGCCAGCAGCTCGGGACAGGATAATTCACCCCTCCACTTT	CASSSGQDNSPLHF
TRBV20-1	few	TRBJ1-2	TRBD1	TGCAGTGCTAGACCTCGTGGGACAGCGACCTATGGCTACACCTTC	CSARPRGTATYGYTF
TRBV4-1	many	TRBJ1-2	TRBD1	TGCGCCAGCAGCCAAGTACTCACAGGGGACTATGGCTACACCTTC	CASSQVLTGDYGYTF
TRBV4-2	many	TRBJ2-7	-	TGTGCCAGCAGCCAGGGAGCCCTCGAGCAGTACTTC	CASSQGALEQYF
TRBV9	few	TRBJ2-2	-	TGTGCCAGCAGCGTAGCCCCTTCGGGGCGAGGGACCGGGGAGCTGTTTTTT	CASSVAPSGRGTGELFF
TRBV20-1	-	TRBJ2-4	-	TGCAGTGCTAGAGATGCCCTGTCTTCAGAAAACATTCAGTACTTC	CSARDALSSENIQYF
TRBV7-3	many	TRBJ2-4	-	TGTGCCAGCAGTCCGGGCCTAGGCATTCAGTACTTC	CASSPGLGIQYF
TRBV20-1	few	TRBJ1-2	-	TGCAGTGGACAGAATAACTATGGCTACACCTTC	CSGQNNYGYTF
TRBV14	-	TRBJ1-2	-	TGTGCCAGCAGCCATGGGGGGCCCGCCTATGGCTACACCTTC	CASSHGGPAYGYTF
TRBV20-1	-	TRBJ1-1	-	TGCAGTGCTACCCCGGGCAGGGAAAACACTGAAGCTTTCTTT	CSATPGRENTEAFF
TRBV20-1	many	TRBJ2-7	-	TGCAGTGCTAGTGAGGTTCGGGTTTCCTACGAGCAGTACTTC	CSASEVRVSYEQYF
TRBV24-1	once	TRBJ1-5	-	TGTGCCTGGAGTGGACAGCAAAATCAGCCCCAGCATTTT	CAWSGQQNQPQHF
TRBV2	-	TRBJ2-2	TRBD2	TGTGCCAGCAGCAGACTAGCGGTATTACCCGGGGAGCTGTTTTTT	CASSRLAVLPGELFF
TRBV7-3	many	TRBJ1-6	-	TGTGCCAGCAGCTTAACACGGGGGCCGAATTCACCCCTCCACTTT	CASSLTRGPNSPLHF
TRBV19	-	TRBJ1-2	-	TGTGCCATCAAGATCGGACTAGGAGGCTACACCTTC	CAIKIGLGGYTF
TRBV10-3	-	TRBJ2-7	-	TGTGCCATCAGTGGGCAGGGATCACGGACTGGCGCTCCCTACGAGCAGTACTTC	CAISGQGSRTGAPYEQYF
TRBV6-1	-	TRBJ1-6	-	TGTGCCAGCAGTGAAGAGTATTCACCCCTCCACTTT	CASSEEYSPLHF
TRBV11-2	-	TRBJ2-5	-	TGTGCCAGCAGCTTGGGGGCCATCGAAGAGACCCAGTACTTC	CASSLGAIEETQYF
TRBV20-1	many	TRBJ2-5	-	TGCAGTGCCCCCGGTGTAGCTGTGCAAGAGACCCAGTACTTC	CSAPGVAVQETQYF
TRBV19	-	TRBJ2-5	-	TGTGCCAGTAGTGCTAGACGGCTCGAGACCCAGTACTTC	CASSARRLETQYF
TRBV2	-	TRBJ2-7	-	TGTGCCAGCAGTTATAGCGGAGCAACCTACGAGCAGTACTTC	CASSYSGATYEQYF